This T cell receptor beta chain came from a study of T cell responses to AZD1222 COVID-19 vaccine. A word on this clone: The antigen is undetermined.

Both about-4-week and about-12-week second-dose recipients were combined. Whole-study findings and limits: The CD4 TCRs associated with vaccination extended across spike and predominated at 160-218 and 743-854. Females outnumbered males among donors, who were mostly white British; clonal diversity was possibly underestimated.

Sequencing used immunoSEQ multiplex PCR; TCRdb keeps in-frame clones, though not all of them. The table has 150,000 to 200,000 clones, 92% seen once; the top ten hold about 1%. Trimming took 7 bases from V and 4 from J, leaving 17 bases between them. This CDR3 contains 16 residues. Germline CDR1 and CDR2: LNHDA and SQIVND (reference sequence). Sample: peripheral blood, taken 28 days after the second AZD1222 dose. V is TRBV19 and J is TRBJ2-6; perhaps TRBD2 as D (6 bases). This clonotype was sampled from an adult who received the AZD1222 COVID-19 vaccine. The CDR3 region has the DNA TGTGCCAGTATGGAGGGAAGCGGCGACGGGGCCAACGTCCTGACTTTC. This translates into CASMEGSGDGANVLTF.